This TCR beta chain came from a study of Ad26.COV2.S vaccination and SARS-CoV-2 variants. Overall study context: The vaccine Ad26.COV2.S was put into the muscle once, or twice with 56 days between.

Treatment indicated: roughly 20 received Ad26.COV2.S at low or high dose, single or two shots; 5 received placebo; per-sample allocation not given. Repertoires come from day 63 after the first vaccine or placebo injection. The individual, an adult aged 18-55 years, was a donor in Boston. Sequencing used immunoSEQ multiplex PCR; TCRdb keeps in-frame clones, though not all of them. The sample has 350,000 to 450,000 clones; 92% are singletons. In germline, CDR1 is SGDLS, CDR2 YYNGEE. Trimming pared 0 bases from V and 7 bases from J, leaving 7 bases between. The CDR3 is 13 residues long. Sequenced here: peripheral blood, sampled in a trial of Ad26.COV2.S vaccine versus placebo. The rearrangement uses TRBV9 and TRBJ1-4; D call uncertain. This TCR was sampled from a person aged 18 to 59 who received the Ad26.COV2.S COVID-19 vaccine or a placebo. The CDR3 is CASSVGRGEKLFF. The CDR3, as DNA: TGTGCCAGCAGCGTAGGACGGGGTGAAAAACTGTTTTTT.